This T cell receptor beta chain was recovered during a study of blood T cell repertoires in COVID-19. Profiling relied on immunoSEQ multiplex PCR, and the TCRdb table lists in-frame clones only, not all of them. The data contain 150,000 to 200,000 clones, about 88% of them singletons. Specimen: peripheral blood. The sequence was obtained from a man aged 18 to 29 with acute or convalescent COVID-19.

CDR3 coding DNA: TGTGCCAGCAGCTTAATAGGGACAGGGACTGGAGAGGGGGAGCAGTACGTC. Translating it yields CASSLIGTGTGEGEQYV. V gene TRBV7-9 combines with J gene TRBJ2-7; TRBD1 matches at 9 bases. Looked up from germline, CDR1 is SEHNR and CDR2 is FQNEAQ (reference sequence). The CDR3 contains 17 residues. J lost 7 bases, V lost 2 bases, and 15 bases had no gene match.